The 18 T cell receptor beta chains presented below share a single source sample, sequenced in a study of chemoradiotherapy in HPV16-positive cancers. Clones were sequenced by immunoSEQ multiplex PCR, and TCRdb holds only the in-frame ones, with some missing. The sample includes about 21,000 clones, 70% to 90% of them seen just once. This specimen consisted of blood, obtained from a patient who underwent chemoradiotherapy. All receptors come from a human donor with HPV-associated anogenital cancer.

V usage is TRBV27 and J usage is TRBJ2-7; maybe TRBD1 (5 bases). From germline, CDR1 is MNHEY and CDR2 SMNVEV (reference sequence). CDR3 size: 13 residues. V lost 1 base to trimming and J lost 6 bases, with 10 bases between them. This chain's CDR3 is CASSLLQRGEQYF. The CDR3 DNA sequence: TGTGCCAGCAGTTTATTACAAAGGGGCGAGCAGTACTTC.

This clone was detected only once. The V gene is TRBV4-3, the J gene TRBJ2-2; TRBD2 matches at 7 bases. The length of the CDR3 is 16 residues. The V segment lost 6 bases and the J segment 8 bases; nucleotides outside the gene matches: 15. The germline gives CDR1 LGHNA, CDR2 YSLEER. CDR3 DNA sequence: TGCGCCAGCAGTAAGCAGGCGGCGGGAGATTCGGGGGAGCTGTTTTTT. Translated: CASSKQAAGDSGELFF.

The rearrangement uses TRBV7-2 and TRBJ1-3; tentatively, D is TRBD1 (5 bases). The germline V gene has CDR1 SGHTA and CDR2 FQGNSA. CDR3 length: 13 residues. Deletions cut 1 base from V and 7 bases from J, with 8 bases between. CDR3: CASSLDAGNTIYF. CDR3 bases: TGTGCCAGCAGCTTAGACGCAGGGAACACCATATATTTT.

V gene TRBV7-9 combines with J gene TRBJ2-5, with 13 bases aligning to TRBD2. The CDR3 totals 15 residues. V shed 5 bases and J 5 bases; nucleotides not matched to a gene: 5. Germline V lookup: CDR1 SEHNR, CDR2 FQNEAQ (reference sequence). CDR3 DNA sequence: TGTGCCAGCAGCCCACTAGCGGGGGGGCAGGAGACCCAGTACTTC. It translates to CASSPLAGGQETQYF.

This chain uses TRBV6-6 with TRBJ1-5; D remains unclear. Germline CDR1 MNHNY, CDR2 SVGAGI (reference sequence). The CDR3 loop spans 15 amino acids. V gave up 5 bases and J gave up 4 bases, with 15 bases separating them. The CDR3 region is CASSRDGSPNQPQHF. The CDR3, as DNA: TGTGCCAGCAGTCGAGACGGCAGCCCAAATCAGCCCCAGCATTTT.

The chain couples TRBV29-1 to TRBJ2-7; D not certain. The CDR3 loop spans 13 amino acids. The germline gives CDR1 SQVTM, CDR2 ANQGSEA. With 1 base removed from V and 9 bases from J, the gap between germline ends came to 16 bases. For the CDR3, the DNA is TGCAGCGTTGAAGGTGGCACCCGCCACGGGCAGTACTTC. As protein: CSVEGGTRHGQYF.

The chain couples TRBV18 to TRBJ2-5; 7 nucleotides agree with TRBD2. Germline CDR1 KGHSH, CDR2 LQKENI. The CDR3 is made up of 12 amino acids. J was trimmed by 3 bases and V by 6 bases; bases with no gene match: 1. Here the CDR3 DNA reads TGTGCCAGCTCCGGGGGGAAAGAGACCCAGTACTTC. This gives the protein CASSGGKETQYF.

The rearrangement links TRBV5-1 to TRBJ1-3; the D is unclear. Looked up from germline, CDR1 is SGHRS and CDR2 is YFSETQ. The V end was cut by 0 bases, the J end by 2 bases, with 3 bases between. This CDR3 region has 13 residues. The CDR3 loop reads CASSLEAGNTIYF. CDR3 DNA: TGCGCCAGCAGCTTGGAAGCTGGAAACACCATATATTTT. The variable domain in full, completed from reference TRBV5-1 and TRBJ1-3, reads KAGVTQTPRYLIKTRGQQVTLSCSPISGHRSVSWYQQTPGQGLQFLFEYFSETQRNKGNFPGRFSGRQFSNSRSEMNVSTLELGDSALYLCASSLEAGNTIYFGEGSWLTVV.

CDR3 residues: CASSFARSQTTQYF. The CDR3 nucleotides read TGTGCCAGCAGTTTCGCGAGGAGTCAAACTACGCAGTATTTT. V usage is TRBV28 and J usage is TRBJ2-3; the D is unclear. Per germline, CDR1 MDHEN and CDR2 SYDVKM. V was clipped by 3 bases and J by 8 bases, with 15 bases between them. The CDR3 runs 14 residues.

This chain connects TRBV19 to TRBJ2-6; D gene uncertain. The CDR3 is made up of 13 amino acids. The germline gives CDR1 LNHDA, CDR2 SQIVND (reference sequence). V was shortened by 6 bases and J by 2 bases, with 5 bases between the two germline ends. The CDR3 nucleotides are TGTGCCAGTAGCGTAACTGGGGCCAACGTCCTGACTTTC. Its protein product is CASSVTGANVLTF.

The rearrangement joins TRBV10-2 to TRBJ1-3, with 7 bases that match TRBD1. CDR1 is WSHSY, CDR2 SAAADI, per germline. The CDR3 is made up of 15 amino acids. J gave up 3 bases and V 2 bases, and 4 bases lay outside the gene matches. Here the CDR3 DNA reads TGCGCCAGCAGTGAGAAGACAGGGAGTGGAAACACCATATATTTT. Protein product: CASSEKTGSGNTIYF.

The chain has TRBV9 and TRBJ2-3; 9 nucleotides agree with TRBD1. There are 13 residues in the CDR3. From germline, CDR1 is SGDLS and CDR2 YYNGEE. The ends lost 4 bases at V and 5 bases at J; junction bases unmatched: 2. CDR3 in amino acids: CASSMTGGDTQYF. DNA for the CDR3: TGTGCCAGCAGCATGACAGGGGGAGATACGCAGTATTTT.

The chain has TRBV7-2 and TRBJ2-4; 9 bases are shared with TRBD1. Germline CDR1 and CDR2: SGHTA and FQGNSA. V gave up 6 bases and J gave up 7 bases; unmatched junction bases: 7. This CDR3 spans 14 amino acids. CDR3 bases: TGTGCCAGCAGTATACAGGGGGCTGGTAACATTCAGTACTTC. Translating it yields CASSIQGAGNIQYF.

CDR3 loop: CASSSSWSGNTIYF. CDR3 DNA sequence: TGTGCCAGCAGCTCCAGTTGGTCTGGAAACACCATATATTTT. This sequence joins TRBV16 and TRBJ1-3; D is ambiguous. The ends were cut back, 5 bases at V and 1 base at J, with 9 bases in the middle. CDR3 length: 14 residues. Germline V gene lookup returns CDR1 KGHSY and CDR2 FQNENV.

The chain combines TRBV19 with TRBJ1-5; TRBD1 might be the D (6 bases). The germline V and J ends were trimmed by 5 bases and 1 base, with 15 bases remaining between them. Germline CDR1 is LNHDA and CDR2 is SQIVND (reference sequence). This CDR3 has 16 amino acids. The CDR3 region has the DNA TGTGCCAGTAGTCGCCCCCAGGGGCTGAGCAATCAGCCCCAGCATTTT. This sequence encodes CASSRPQGLSNQPQHF.

The rearrangement uses TRBV4-3 and TRBJ2-3; D may match TRBD1 or TRBD2 (5 bases each). CDR3 length: 17 residues. Germline V gives CDR1 LGHNA, CDR2 YSLEER. V shed 0 bases and J shed 5 bases, with 18 bases lying between them. CDR3 protein: CASSQDRDVGLRDTQYF. DNA for the CDR3: TGCGCCAGCAGCCAAGACCGGGACGTAGGACTTAGAGATACGCAGTATTTT.

The chain couples TRBV5-1 to TRBJ1-3; no definite D call. Trimming removed 0 bases from V and 1 base from J, with 5 bases in between. Germline CDR1 reads SGHRS; CDR2 reads YFSETQ. The CDR3 spans 14 residues. The CDR3 region is CASSLEGSGNTIYF. CDR3 coding DNA: TGCGCCAGCAGCTTGGAAGGGTCTGGAAACACCATATATTTT.

V and J are TRBV18 and TRBJ1-4; D is unresolved. V was shortened by 4 bases and J by 8 bases, with 11 bases between the two germline ends. Germline lookup yields CDR1 KGHSH and CDR2 LQKENI. This CDR3 contains 13 residues. For the CDR3, the DNA is TGTGCCAGCTCACTCGCTTTACAGGAAAAACTGTTTTTT. Encoded protein: CASSLALQEKLFF.